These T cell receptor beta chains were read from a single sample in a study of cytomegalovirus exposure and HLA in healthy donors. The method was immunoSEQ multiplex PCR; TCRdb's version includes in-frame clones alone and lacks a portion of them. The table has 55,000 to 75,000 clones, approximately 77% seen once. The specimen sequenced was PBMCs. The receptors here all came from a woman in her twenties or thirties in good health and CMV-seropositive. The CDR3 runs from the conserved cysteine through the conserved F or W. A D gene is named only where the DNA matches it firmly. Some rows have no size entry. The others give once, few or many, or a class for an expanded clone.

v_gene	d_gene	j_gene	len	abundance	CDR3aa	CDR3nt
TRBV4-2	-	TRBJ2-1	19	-	CASSQSSGGQDAGRREQFF	TGTGCCAGCAGCCAATCCTCTGGGGGTCAAGATGCGGGGCGTCGGGAGCAGTTCTTC
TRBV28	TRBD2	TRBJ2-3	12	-	CASSLGGGTQYF	TGTGCCAGCAGTTTGGGGGGGGGTACGCAGTATTTT
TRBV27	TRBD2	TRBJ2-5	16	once	CASRRGLAGVGETQYF	TGTGCCAGCAGAAGAGGACTAGCGGGAGTTGGGGAGACCCAGTACTTC
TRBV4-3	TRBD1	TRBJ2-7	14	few	CASSPGQGAYEQYF	TGCGCCAGCAGCCCGGGACAGGGTGCCTACGAGCAGTACTTC
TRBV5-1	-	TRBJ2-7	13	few	CASSPEGAYEQYF	TGCGCCAGCAGCCCCGAGGGCGCCTACGAGCAGTACTTC
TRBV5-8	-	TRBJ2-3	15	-	CASSFGGSGTDTQYF	TGTGCCAGCAGCTTTGGCGGAAGTGGCACAGATACGCAGTATTTT
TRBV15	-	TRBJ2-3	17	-	CATSIVNQGSITDTQYF	TGTGCCACCAGCATCGTAAATCAGGGATCCATCACAGATACGCAGTATTTT
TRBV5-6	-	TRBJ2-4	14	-	CASSFITGKNIQYF	TGTGCCAGCAGCTTTATAACGGGGAAAAACATTCAGTACTTC
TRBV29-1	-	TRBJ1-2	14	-	CSVEGDGGSYGYTF	TGCAGCGTTGAGGGTGACGGAGGTAGCTATGGCTACACCTTC
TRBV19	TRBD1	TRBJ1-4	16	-	CASSTTRQGAGEKLFF	TGTGCCAGTAGTACCACGCGACAGGGGGCAGGTGAAAAACTGTTTTTT
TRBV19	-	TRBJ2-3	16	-	CASSIGSPASTDTQYF	TGTGCCAGTAGTATAGGGTCCCCAGCGAGCACAGATACGCAGTATTTT
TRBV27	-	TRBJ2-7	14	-	CASSNEWGRYEQYF	TGTGCCAGCTCGAATGAGTGGGGCAGGTACGAGCAGTACTTC
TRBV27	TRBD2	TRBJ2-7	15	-	CASSSIAGRSYEQYF	TGTGCCAGCAGTTCAATAGCGGGACGCTCCTACGAGCAGTACTTC
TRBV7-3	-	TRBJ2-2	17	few	CASSLHGPSNGAGELFF	TGTGCCAGCAGCTTACACGGACCTAGCAATGGAGCCGGGGAGCTGTTTTTT
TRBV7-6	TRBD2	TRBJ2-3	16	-	CASSSPAGKGTDTQYF	TGTGCCAGCAGCTCTCCAGCGGGAAAAGGCACAGATACGCAGTATTTT
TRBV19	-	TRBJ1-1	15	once	CASSIDWGGNTEAFF	TGTGCCAGTAGTATAGACTGGGGCGGGAACACTGAAGCTTTCTTT
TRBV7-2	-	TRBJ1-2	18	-	CASSLVRQSGPANYGYTF	TGTGCCAGCAGCTTAGTTCGACAGTCCGGGCCAGCAAACTATGGCTACACCTTC
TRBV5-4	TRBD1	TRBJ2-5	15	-	CASSGGTGGQETQYF	TGTGCCAGCAGCGGCGGGACAGGGGGTCAAGAGACCCAGTACTTC
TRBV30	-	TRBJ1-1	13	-	CAWKLAGATEAFF	TGTGCCTGGAAACTGGCGGGGGCGACTGAAGCTTTCTTT
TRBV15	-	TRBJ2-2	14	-	CATSRRQGTGELFF	TGTGCCACCAGCAGACGCCAGGGGACCGGGGAGCTGTTTTTT
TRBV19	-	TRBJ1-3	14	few	CASTTGHSGNTIYF	TGTGCCAGTACCACAGGGCACTCTGGAAACACCATATATTTT
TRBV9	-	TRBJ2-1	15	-	CASSPQGSSYNEQFF	TGTGCCAGCAGCCCCCAGGGGAGCTCCTACAATGAGCAGTTCTTC
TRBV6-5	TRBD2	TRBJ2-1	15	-	CASGLSGISYNEQFF	TGTGCCAGCGGACTCAGCGGGATCTCCTACAATGAGCAGTTCTTC
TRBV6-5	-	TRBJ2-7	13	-	CASSQGHSYEQYF	TGTGCCAGCAGTCAGGGACATTCGTACGAGCAGTACTTC
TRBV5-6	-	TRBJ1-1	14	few	CASSLYGGVTEAFF	TGTGCCAGCAGCTTGTATGGGGGGGTGACTGAAGCTTTCTTT
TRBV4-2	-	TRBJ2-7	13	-	CASSRDLGGEQYF	TGTGCCAGCAGCCGGGACCTAGGGGGAGAGCAGTACTTC
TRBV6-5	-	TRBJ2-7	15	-	CASSAGLTRTHEQYF	TGTGCCAGCAGTGCGGGCCTTACTAGAACCCACGAGCAGTACTTC
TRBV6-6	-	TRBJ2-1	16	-	CASSYLAQSSYNEQFF	TGTGCCAGCAGTTACCTAGCGCAGAGCTCCTACAATGAGCAGTTCTTC
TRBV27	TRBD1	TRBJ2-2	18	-	CASSNYQGANGGTGELFF	TGTGCCAGCAGCAACTACCAGGGGGCCAACGGAGGCACCGGGGAGCTGTTTTTT
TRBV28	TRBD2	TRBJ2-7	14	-	CASTLPTSGKEQYF	TGTGCCAGCACCTTACCGACTAGCGGGAAAGAGCAGTACTTC
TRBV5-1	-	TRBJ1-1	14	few	CASRPQEQATEAFF	TGCGCCAGCCGACCACAGGAACAGGCCACTGAAGCTTTCTTT
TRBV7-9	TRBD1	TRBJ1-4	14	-	CASSLVGRDSALFF	TGTGCCAGCAGCTTAGTGGGGCGGGACAGCGCACTGTTTTTT
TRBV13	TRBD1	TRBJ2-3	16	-	CASSLAGTASTDTQYF	TGTGCCAGCAGCCTCGCCGGGACAGCTAGCACAGATACGCAGTATTTT
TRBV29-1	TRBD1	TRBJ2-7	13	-	CSVGQGPTYEQYF	TGCAGCGTGGGACAGGGGCCAACCTACGAGCAGTACTTC
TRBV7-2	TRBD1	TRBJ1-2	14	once	CASSMQGVGYGYTF	TGTGCCAGCAGCATGCAGGGGGTGGGCTATGGCTACACCTTC
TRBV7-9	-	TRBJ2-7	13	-	CASSFDKTYEQYF	TGTGCCAGCAGCTTTGACAAGACCTACGAGCAGTACTTC
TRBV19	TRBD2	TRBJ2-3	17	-	CASSIVAPGLAGDTQYF	TGTGCCAGTAGTATAGTGGCCCCTGGACTAGCGGGAGATACGCAGTATTTT
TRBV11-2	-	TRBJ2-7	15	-	CASSLDRGGTYEQYF	TGTGCCAGCAGCTTAGATAGGGGCGGAACCTACGAGCAGTACTTC
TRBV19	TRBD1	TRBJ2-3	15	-	CASKRGQGFPDTQYF	TGTGCCAGTAAGCGGGGACAGGGTTTCCCAGATACGCAGTATTTT
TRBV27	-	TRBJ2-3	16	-	CASSPRPGGGTDTQYF	TGTGCCAGCAGTCCCCGACCAGGAGGGGGCACAGATACGCAGTATTTT
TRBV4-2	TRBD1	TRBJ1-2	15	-	CASSQGQGAYYGYTF	TGTGCCAGCAGCCAGGGACAGGGGGCGTACTATGGCTACACCTTC
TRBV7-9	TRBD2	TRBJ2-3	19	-	CASGVGGSGRGGGTDTQYF	TGTGCCAGCGGAGTGGGGGGTAGCGGGAGAGGTGGGGGCACAGATACGCAGTATTTT
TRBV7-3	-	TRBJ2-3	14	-	CASSFGGTGDTQYF	TGTGCCAGCAGCTTCGGGGGAACGGGAGATACGCAGTATTTT
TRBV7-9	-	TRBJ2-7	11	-	CASTHDSEQYF	TGTGCCAGCACCCACGACAGCGAGCAGTACTTC
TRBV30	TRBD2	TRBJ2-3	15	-	CAWSAGGTPPDTQYF	TGTGCCTGGAGCGCGGGAGGCACCCCCCCGGATACGCAGTATTTT
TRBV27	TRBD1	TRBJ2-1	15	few	CASSPTGETTDEQFF	TGTGCCAGCAGTCCCACAGGGGAGACTACGGATGAGCAGTTCTTC
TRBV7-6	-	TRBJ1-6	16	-	CASSPTVGEDNSPLHF	TGTGCCAGCAGCCCCACGGTGGGAGAGGATAATTCACCCCTCCACTTT
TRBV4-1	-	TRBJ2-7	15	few	CASSPREAGWNEQYF	TGCGCCAGCAGCCCCAGGGAGGCCGGGTGGAACGAGCAGTACTTC
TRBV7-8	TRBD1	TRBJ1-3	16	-	CASSLLDRVSGNTIYF	TGTGCCAGCAGCTTATTGGACAGGGTCTCTGGAAACACCATATATTTT